Listed here are 24 T cell receptor beta chains from one sample, sequenced in a study of blood T cell repertoires in COVID-19 (dated by TCRdb to between 2020 and 2021). Receptor amplification or capture employed the immunoSEQ multiplex PCR assay. TCRdb limited this immuneACCESS table to in-frame rearrangements with V and J called. A share of clones is missing; checked studies link under half to unresolved V genes, and the rest is unexplained. In all, the sample holds about 280,000 clones, and around 84% of those were seen once. Jointly, the top ten make up under 3% of the sample. The sample was PBMCs or T cells enriched from blood (not recorded which). These receptors were collected from a woman in her forties or fifties who had recovered from COVID-19.

This chain links TRBV18 with TRBJ2-3, with D unresolved. Germline-derived CDR1 and CDR2 are KGHSH and LQKENI. The CDR3 totals 14 residues. The V gene lost 1 base and the J gene lost 0 bases, with 5 bases spanning the gap. DNA of the CDR3: TGTGCCAGCTCACCACAAGCGAGCACAGATACGCAGTATTTT. Translation: CASSPQASTDTQYF. Full variable domain (missing parts from reference TRBV18 and TRBJ2-3): NAGVMQNPRHLVRRRGQEARLRCSPMKGHSHVYWYRQLPEEGLKFMVYLQKENIIDESGMPKERFSAEFPKEGPSILRIQQVVRGDSAAYFCASSPQASTDTQYFGPGTRLTVL.

In this sample, this clone turned up a few times. The chain employs TRBV25-1 and TRBJ1-4; TRBD1 matches at 8 bases. J gave up 6 bases and V 4 bases, and 1 base lay outside the gene matches. The CDR3 loop spans 13 amino acids. Germline V lookup: CDR1 MGHDK, CDR2 SYGVNS. CDR3 nucleotide sequence: TGTGCCAGCAGTGGCAGGGGGCATGAAAAACTGTTTTTT. Its protein product is CASSGRGHEKLFF.

CDR3 coding DNA: TGTGCCAGCACCGAGCGGGGAAACACAGATACGCAGTATTTT. Translated, it gives CASTERGNTDTQYF. The chain joins TRBV6-5 to TRBJ2-3; 7 bases fit TRBD2. CDR1 is MNHEY, CDR2 SVGAGI, per germline. The V and J ends lost 7 bases and 2 bases, in that order; junction bases with no gene match: 6. The CDR3 has 14 amino acids.

The rearrangement uses TRBV2 and TRBJ1-1; TRBD1 aligns across 9 bases. V lost 0 bases to trimming and J lost 5 bases; unmatched junction nucleotides: 4. The germline gives CDR1 SNHLY, CDR2 FYNNEI. There are 15 residues in the CDR3. CDR3 DNA: TGTGCCAGCAGTGAAGCGCGGGGACAGGGTACTGAAGCTTTCTTT. Translating it yields CASSEARGQGTEAFF. The variable domain in full, with the rest retrieved from reference TRBV2 and TRBJ1-1, is EPEVTQTPSHQVTQMGQEVILRCVPISNHLYFYWYRQILGQKVEFLVSFYNNEISEKSEIFDDQFSVERPDGSNFTLKIRSTKLEDSAMYFCASSEARGQGTEAFFGQGTRLTVV.

The rearrangement joins TRBV29-1 to TRBJ2-7; D may be TRBD1 (5 bases). The V end lost 2 bases, the J end lost 4 bases, and 9 bases lay between the germline ends. The CDR3 is 12 residues long. Looked up from germline, CDR1 is SQVTM and CDR2 is ANQGSEA. The CDR3 loop reads CSVERAGYEQYF. The CDR3 nucleotides are TGCAGCGTTGAAAGGGCAGGGTACGAGCAGTACTTC.

The rearrangement uses TRBV10-3 and TRBJ1-3; D is uncertain. Looked up from germline, CDR1 is ENHRY and CDR2 is SYGVKD. V lost 5 bases to trimming and J lost 2 bases, with 10 bases between them. CDR3 length: 14 amino acids. The CDR3: CAISSGRAGNTIYF. The CDR3 DNA sequence: TGTGCCATCAGTTCCGGGAGGGCTGGAAACACCATATATTTT.

The gene calls are TRBV5-1 and TRBJ2-1; D not resolved. Germline CDR1 reads SGHRS; CDR2 reads YFSETQ. The CDR3 is made up of 15 amino acids. The germline V and J ends were trimmed by 4 bases and 0 bases, with 11 bases remaining between them. In DNA form, the CDR3 reads TGCGCCAGCAGCCCTTTGGTTAGCTCCTACAATGAGCAGTTCTTC. Encoded protein: CASSPLVSSYNEQFF.

The table lists this clone with a count of one. This chain uses TRBV4-3 with TRBJ1-1; a weak D match, TRBD1 (6 bases). The germline gives CDR1 LGHNA, CDR2 YSLEER. V was clipped by 4 bases and J by 1 base, with 13 bases between them. The CDR3 extends over 15 amino acids. The CDR3 sequence: CASSRRGTGNTEAFF. The CDR3 DNA reads TGCGCCAGCAGCCGAAGGGGGACGGGGAACACTGAAGCTTTCTTT.

In nucleotides, the CDR3 is TGTGCCAGCAGCCGCCGGGCGGGAGTCTACGAGCAGTACTTC. Translated: CASSRRAGVYEQYF. The V call is TRBV11-2, the J call TRBJ2-7, with TRBD2 matching 7 bases. The CDR3 runs to 14 residues. V was clipped by 5 bases and J by 3 bases; unmatched bases: 7. The germline gives CDR1 SGHAT, CDR2 FQNNGV.

The V call is TRBV5-1, the J call TRBJ2-5, with TRBD1 matching 7 bases. The germline gives CDR1 SGHRS, CDR2 YFSETQ. V dropped 1 base and J dropped 2; count of bases not matched to a gene: 2. The CDR3 contains 14 residues. The CDR3: CASSLQDRQETQYF. The CDR3 DNA follows: TGCGCCAGCAGCTTGCAGGACAGGCAAGAGACCCAGTACTTC.

This clone was counted once. The chain employs TRBV28 and TRBJ1-5, with D perhaps TRBD1 (5 bases). The CDR3 length is 15 residues. Trimming took 7 bases from V and 0 from J, leaving 13 bases between them. CDR1 is MDHEN, CDR2 SYDVKM, per germline. The CDR3 sequence is CASNAPGGSNQPQHF. The CDR3 DNA is TGTGCCAGCAACGCTCCCGGGGGTAGCAATCAGCCCCAGCATTTT. Based on the CDR3 plus reference TRBV28 and TRBJ1-5, the full variable domain is DVKVTQSSRYLVKRTGEKVFLECVQDMDHENMFWYRQDPGLGLRLIYFSYDVKMKEKGDIPEGYSVSREKKERFSLILESASTNQTSMYLCASNAPGGSNQPQHFGDGTRLSIL.

This clone showed up just once. This chain connects TRBV5-1 to TRBJ2-1; D might be TRBD1 (5 bases). Trimming took off 4 bases at V and 10 bases at J, with 9 bases between the two ends. This CDR3 is 11 amino acids long. From germline, CDR1 is SGHRS and CDR2 YFSETQ. CDR3 sequence reads: CASSGAWEQFF. In DNA form, the CDR3 reads TGCGCCAGCAGCGGGGCATGGGAGCAGTTCTTC. The complete variable domain, with remaining parts taken from reference TRBV5-1 and TRBJ2-1, reads KAGVTQTPRYLIKTRGQQVTLSCSPISGHRSVSWYQQTPGQGLQFLFEYFSETQRNKGNFPGRFSGRQFSNSRSEMNVSTLELGDSALYLCASSGAWEQFFGPGTRLTVL.

This clone appeared once. The chain uses TRBV6-1 and TRBJ1-5; maybe TRBD1 (5 bases). The V gene lost 4 bases and the J gene lost 3 bases, with 16 bases spanning the gap. This CDR3 spans 16 amino acids. CDR1 and CDR2 (germline): MNHNS, SASEGT. The CDR3 reads CASSGFRGMNNQPQHF. The CDR3 DNA reads TGTGCCAGCAGTGGATTTAGGGGTATGAACAATCAGCCCCAGCATTTT.

CDR3 DNA sequence: TGTGCCAGCAGTTCTCCACAGGGGGCAATAGGCACTGAAGCTTTCTTT. It is translated as CASSSPQGAIGTEAFF. The genes are TRBV28 and TRBJ1-1; 9 nucleotides line up with TRBD1. CDR1 MDHEN and CDR2 SYDVKM come from the germline V gene. CDR3 size: 16 residues. Trimming cost V 4 bases and J 4 bases; bases outside gene matches: 10.

CDR3 in amino acids: CASSLLGTGKTEAFF. The CDR3 region has the DNA TGTGCCAGCAGTTTGTTGGGGACAGGGAAGACTGAAGCTTTCTTT. The V and J genes are TRBV28 and TRBJ1-1; 9 bases map to TRBD1. J lost 5 bases, V lost 3 bases, and 7 bases had no gene match. The CDR3 extends over 15 amino acids. The germline gives CDR1 MDHEN, CDR2 SYDVKM.

V and J are TRBV5-1 and TRBJ2-1; 12 nucleotides line up with TRBD2. Trimming removed 5 bases from V and 4 bases from J; junction bases left unmatched: 4. Per the germline V gene, CDR1 is SGHRS and CDR2 is YFSETQ. The CDR3 spans 15 residues. The CDR3 loop reads CASRGLAGSYNEQFF. The CDR3 region has the DNA TGCGCCAGCAGGGGACTAGCGGGTAGTTACAATGAGCAGTTCTTC.

Written as DNA, the CDR3 is TGTGCCAGCAGCTACGGGGACTACGAGCAGTACTTC. Its translation is CASSYGDYEQYF. The V call is TRBV7-6, the J call TRBJ2-7, with D possibly being TRBD2 (5 bases). The CDR3 has 12 residues. Germline CDR1 is SGHVS and CDR2 is FNYEAQ. V dropped 4 bases and J dropped 3 bases, with 7 bases sitting between them.

The rearrangement joins TRBV5-4 to TRBJ2-3; no reliable D call. CDR3 length equals 11 residues. Germline CDR1 SGHNT, CDR2 YYREEE (reference sequence). V gave up 4 bases and J gave up 6 bases, with 6 bases separating them. Here the CDR3 DNA reads TGTGCCAGCAGCGGGCAGGATACGCAGTATTTT. Translated: CASSGQDTQYF.

The CDR3 DNA reads TGTGCCAGCAGTGCCCCGGGACATCCCTACGAGCAGTACTTC. This codes for CASSAPGHPYEQYF. The chain combines TRBV28 with TRBJ2-7; tentatively, D is TRBD1 (6 bases). Germline V lookup: CDR1 MDHEN, CDR2 SYDVKM. The CDR3 extends over 14 amino acids. V shed 5 bases and J shed 2 bases, with 13 bases lying between them.

The chain carries TRBV30 and TRBJ2-7; tentative D call: TRBD1 (5 bases). Germline V gives CDR1 GTSNPN, CDR2 SVGIG (reference sequence). CDR3 length: 12 residues. Trimming pared 1 base from V and 5 bases from J, leaving 9 bases between. This chain's CDR3 is CAWSGTLDEQYF. The CDR3 coding sequence is TGTGCCTGGAGTGGGACATTAGACGAGCAGTACTTC. The entire variable domain, with the rest obtained from reference TRBV30 and TRBJ2-7, is as follows: SQTIHQWPATLVQPVGSPLSLECTVEGTSNPNLYWYRQAAGRGLQLLFYSVGIGQISSEVPQNLSASRPQDRQFILSSKKLLLSDSGFYLCAWSGTLDEQYFGPGTRLTVT.

This clone came up a few times. The V and J genes are TRBV6-5 and TRBJ1-1; D is ambiguous. Germline V gives CDR1 MNHEY, CDR2 SVGAGI. V was trimmed by 5 bases and J by 4 bases, leaving 14 bases between them. The CDR3 spans 14 residues. The CDR3 bases are TGTGCCAGCAGTCCCAGGAGAGGGAGCACTGAAGCTTTCTTT. Encoded protein: CASSPRRGSTEAFF.

The chain couples TRBV10-2 to TRBJ2-7; possibly TRBD2 for D (7 bases). Per germline, CDR1 WSHSY and CDR2 SAAADI. The V end was cut by 6 bases, the J end by 5 bases, with 17 bases between. This CDR3 is 14 amino acids long. The CDR3 DNA is TGCGCCAGCAGCGCCCGGGGGGCAGTCCACGAGCAGTACTTC. This gives the protein CASSARGAVHEQYF.

The CDR3 nucleotides read TGCGCCAGCAGCCAAGGGGGGATTCGCGGGAGGGCGGGCACAGATACGCAGTATTTT. This encodes CASSQGGIRGRAGTDTQYF. The chain couples TRBV4-3 to TRBJ2-3; 9 bases fit TRBD2. Germline V gene lookup returns CDR1 LGHNA and CDR2 YSLEER. CDR3 length: 19 residues. With V trimmed by 1 base and J by 1 base, 12 bases remained unmatched.

The V and J genes are TRBV11-2 and TRBJ1-2; D might be TRBD1 (5 bases). V lost 3 bases and J 7 bases, leaving 12 bases between the germline ends. CDR3 length: 13 amino acids. CDR1 is SGHAT, CDR2 FQNNGV, per germline. CDR3 coding DNA: TGTGCCAGCAGCTTGACAGCCTTAGGTGGCTACACCTTC. It codes for CASSLTALGGYTF.